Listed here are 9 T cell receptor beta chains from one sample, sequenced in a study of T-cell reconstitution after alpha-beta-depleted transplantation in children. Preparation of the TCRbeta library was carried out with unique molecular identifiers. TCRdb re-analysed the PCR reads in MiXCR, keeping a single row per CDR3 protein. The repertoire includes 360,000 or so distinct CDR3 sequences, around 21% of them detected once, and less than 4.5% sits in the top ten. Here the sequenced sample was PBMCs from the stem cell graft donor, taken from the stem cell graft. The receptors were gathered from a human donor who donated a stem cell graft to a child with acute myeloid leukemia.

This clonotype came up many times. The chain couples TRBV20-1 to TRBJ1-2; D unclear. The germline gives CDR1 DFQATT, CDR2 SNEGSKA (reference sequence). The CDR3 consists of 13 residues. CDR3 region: CSGEGGHESGYTF. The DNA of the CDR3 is TGCAGCGGGGAGGGAGGCCATGAAAGTGGCTACACCTTC.

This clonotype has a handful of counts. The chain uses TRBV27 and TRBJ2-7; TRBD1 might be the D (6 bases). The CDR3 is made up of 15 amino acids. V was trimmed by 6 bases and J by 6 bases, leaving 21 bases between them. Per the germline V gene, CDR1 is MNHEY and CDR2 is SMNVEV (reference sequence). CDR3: CASRSIGTFLSEQYF. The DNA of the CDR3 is TGTGCCAGCAGGTCGATTGGGACATTCCTCTCCGAGCAGTACTTC.

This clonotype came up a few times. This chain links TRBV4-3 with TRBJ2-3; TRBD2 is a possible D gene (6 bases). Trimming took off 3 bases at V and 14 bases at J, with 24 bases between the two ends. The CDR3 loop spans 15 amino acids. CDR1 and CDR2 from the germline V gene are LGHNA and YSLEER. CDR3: CASSQTGTLFICGYF. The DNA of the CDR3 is TGCGCCAGCAGCCAGACCGGGACTCTGTTCATCTGTGGGTATTTT.

The CDR3 is CAIRSGTRSPEQFF. Here the CDR3 DNA reads TGTGCCATTCGCTCTGGCACTAGGAGTCCTGAGCAGTTCTTC. The chain has TRBV27 and TRBJ2-1; TRBD2 might be the D (5 bases). Germline-derived CDR1 and CDR2 are MNHEY and SMNVEV (reference sequence). The CDR3 contains 14 residues. V lost 10 bases and J 9 bases, leaving 22 bases between the germline ends.

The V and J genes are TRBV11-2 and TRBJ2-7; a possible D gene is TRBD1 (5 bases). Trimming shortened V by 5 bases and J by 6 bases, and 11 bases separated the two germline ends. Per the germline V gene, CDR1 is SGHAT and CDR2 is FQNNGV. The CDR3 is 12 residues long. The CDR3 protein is CASSQERGEQYF. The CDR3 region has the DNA TGTGCCAGCAGCCAGGAAAGGGGCGAGCAGTACTTC.

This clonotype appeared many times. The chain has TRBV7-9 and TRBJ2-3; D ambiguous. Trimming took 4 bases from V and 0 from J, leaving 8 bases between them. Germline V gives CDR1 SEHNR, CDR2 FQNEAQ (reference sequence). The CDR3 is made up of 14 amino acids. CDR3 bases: TGTGCCAGCAGCTCAGGAGACAGCACAGATACGCAGTATTTT. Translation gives CASSSGDSTDTQYF. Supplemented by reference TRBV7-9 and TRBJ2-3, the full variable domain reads DTGVSQNPRHKITKRGQNVTFRCDPISEHNRLYWYRQTLGQGPEFLTYFQNEAQLEKSRLLSDRFSAERPKGSFSTLEIQRTEQGDSAMYLCASSSGDSTDTQYFGPGTRLTVL.

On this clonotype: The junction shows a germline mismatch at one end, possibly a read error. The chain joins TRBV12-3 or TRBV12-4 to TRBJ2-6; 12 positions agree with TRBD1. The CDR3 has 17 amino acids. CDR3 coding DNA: TGTGCCAGCAGGGGGACAGGGGGCGACTCTGAGGCCAACGTCCTGACTTTC. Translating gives CASRGTGGDSEANVLTF.

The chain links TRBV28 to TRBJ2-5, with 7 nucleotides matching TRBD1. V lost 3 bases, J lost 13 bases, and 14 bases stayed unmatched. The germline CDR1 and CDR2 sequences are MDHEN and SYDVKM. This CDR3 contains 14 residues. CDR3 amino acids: CASSFPPFGQAPYF. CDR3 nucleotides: TGTGCCAGCAGTTTTCCTCCCTTCGGACAGGCTCCGTACTTC.

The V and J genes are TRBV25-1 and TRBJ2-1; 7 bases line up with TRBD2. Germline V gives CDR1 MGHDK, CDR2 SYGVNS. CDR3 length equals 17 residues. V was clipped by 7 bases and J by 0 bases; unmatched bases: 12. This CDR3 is CASMLPPGTNSYNEQFF. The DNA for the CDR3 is TGTGCCAGCATGCTCCCTCCGGGGACTAACTCCTACAATGAGCAGTTCTTC.